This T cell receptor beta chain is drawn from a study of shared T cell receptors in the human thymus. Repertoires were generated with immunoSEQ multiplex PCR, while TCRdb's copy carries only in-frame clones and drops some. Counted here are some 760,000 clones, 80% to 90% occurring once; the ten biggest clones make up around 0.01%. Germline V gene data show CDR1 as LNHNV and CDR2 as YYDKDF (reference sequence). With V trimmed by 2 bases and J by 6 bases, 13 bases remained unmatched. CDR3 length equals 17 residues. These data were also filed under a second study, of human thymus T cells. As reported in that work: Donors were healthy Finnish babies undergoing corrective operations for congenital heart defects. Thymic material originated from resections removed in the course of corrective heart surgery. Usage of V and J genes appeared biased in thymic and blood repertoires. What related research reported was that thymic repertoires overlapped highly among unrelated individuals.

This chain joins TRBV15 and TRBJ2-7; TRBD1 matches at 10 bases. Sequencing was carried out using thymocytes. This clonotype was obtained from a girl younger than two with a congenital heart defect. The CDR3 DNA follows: TGTGCCACCAGCAGACTGGATCCAGGGACAGGGGCCCCCGAGCAGTACTTC. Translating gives CATSRLDPGTGAPEQYF.